This T cell receptor (beta chain) appears in the sequencing data of a study of identical twins. Study-level points and caveats: In monozygotic twins, models underestimated the sharing of out-of-frame TCR alpha. The authors drew conclusions from cross-sectional statistical analysis rather than following the same donors.

TCRdb recomputed calls from the 5' RACE reads with MiXCR, one row per CDR3 protein. The sample lists some 1,700,000 distinct CDR3 sequences, about 30% seen once, with about 0.27% in the top ten. This CDR3 region has 16 residues. V lost 2 bases and J lost 1, with 13 bases in between. Per germline, CDR1 SGHTA and CDR2 FQGNSA. In regard to this clonotype: Its antigen is still unknown.

The material sequenced was cord blood. The clonotype was recovered from a newborn girl in good health. V usage is TRBV7-2 and J usage is TRBJ2-3; D is possibly TRBD1 or TRBD2 (6 bases each). CDR3 DNA: TGTGCCAGCAGCTTACCACCGGGGGCCGGCACAGATACGCAGTATTTT. Its protein is CASSLPPGAGTDTQYF.